Here is one T cell receptor (beta chain) with its context. Its matching antigen is unknown. The data were taken from a study of blood T cells in healthy people across ages. The study, taken as a whole, reports: Among T cells, TCR beta diversity per million cells dropped roughly linearly as age rose.

PCR was performed a second time for 7 to 11 cycles using a sample-barcoded 5' primer and a J-beta primer mix. TCRdb re-called the 5' RACE reads with MiXCR, one entry per CDR3 protein. In the table there are about 1,500,000 distinct CDR3 sequences, roughly 30% of which are singletons. The CDR3 runs to 12 residues. Trimming cost V 3 bases and J 7 bases, with 10 bases left between them. Per the germline V gene, CDR1 is SGDLS and CDR2 is YYNGEE. The chain is built from TRBV9 and TRBJ1-2; perhaps TRBD1 as D (5 bases). The TCR comes from a woman younger than 45 in good health. The sample consisted of blood. As DNA, the CDR3 is TGTGCCAGCAGCGATCTAAGGGGTGGCTACACCTTC. It is translated as CASSDLRGGYTF.